This passage covers 20 T cell receptor beta chains from one sample sequenced in a study of cytomegalovirus exposure and HLA in healthy donors. The study ran its PCR with 60 Vbeta and 13 Jbeta primers. The repertoire was sequenced with immunoSEQ multiplex PCR; TCRdb's copy has only in-frame clones and lacks some. The repertoire has approximately 160,000 clones, 80% of them found once; the top ten carry about 9.1%. The sequenced sample consisted of PBMCs. These receptors were obtained from a man between 18 and 29 years old in good health and CMV-seropositive.

This clone was seen a few times. The chain is built from TRBV4-1 and TRBJ1-1, with D perhaps matching TRBD1 (5 bases). CDR1 is MGHRA and CDR2 is YSYEKL in the germline V gene. CDR3 length equals 13 residues. V shed 4 bases and J shed 4 bases, with 10 bases lying between them. The CDR3 region has the DNA TGCGCCAGCAGCCTGCAGGGTCGCACTGAAGCTTTCTTT. Its translation: CASSLQGRTEAFF.

The chain carries TRBV30 and TRBJ1-1; 7 bases match TRBD1. Trimming cost V 3 bases and J 1 base; bases outside gene matches: 2. Germline lookup yields CDR1 GTSNPN and CDR2 SVGIG (reference sequence). There are 13 residues in the CDR3. CDR3 DNA: TGTGCCTGGAGGGGACAGCAGAACACTGAAGCTTTCTTT. This sequence encodes CAWRGQQNTEAFF.

The chain has TRBV7-9 and TRBJ2-7; tentative D call: TRBD2 (6 bases). CDR1 and CDR2 from the germline V gene are SEHNR and FQNEAQ (reference sequence). This CDR3 region has 14 residues. Trimming removed 3 bases at V and 6 bases at J, with 15 bases between. CDR3 DNA sequence: TGTGCCAGCAGCTTGGAGGGCGTGCTAAGCGAGCAGTACTTC. Translation gives CASSLEGVLSEQYF.

This rearrangement joins TRBV2 to TRBJ2-3; 7 positions match TRBD1. Losses at the gene ends were 6 bases for V and 3 bases for J; bases not matched to a gene: 15. This CDR3 spans 17 amino acids. Germline CDR1 is SNHLY and CDR2 is FYNNEI. CDR3 in amino acids: CASSGPLQGSWTDTQYF. The CDR3 coding sequence is TGTGCCAGCAGCGGCCCTCTACAGGGGAGTTGGACAGATACGCAGTATTTT.

V gene TRBV4-1 combines with J gene TRBJ1-1; D ambiguous. V was trimmed by 1 base and J by 0 bases, leaving 9 bases between them. The CDR3 loop spans 15 amino acids. The germline V gene encodes CDR1 MGHRA and CDR2 YSYEKL. CDR3 nucleotide sequence: TGCGCCAGCAGCCAAGGACAACGCATGAACACTGAAGCTTTCTTT. Translated, it gives CASSQGQRMNTEAFF.

The J gene is TRBJ1-4, the V gene TRBV23-1; 10 bases align to TRBD1. TRBV23-1 is assigned to the ORF class and has an uncertain function. The length of the CDR3 is 19 residues. V shed 8 bases and J 0 bases; nucleotides not matched to a gene: 15. The CDR3 sequence: CASSVGIRDRGATNEKLFF. CDR3 nucleotide sequence: TGCGCCAGCTCCGTAGGGATCCGGGACAGGGGCGCAACTAATGAAAAACTGTTTTTT.

The rearrangement joins TRBV28 to TRBJ2-3; perhaps TRBD2 as D (7 bases). V lost 6 bases and J lost 8, with 18 bases in between. Germline V lookup: CDR1 MDHEN, CDR2 SYDVKM. There are 14 residues in the CDR3. The CDR3 DNA follows: TGTGCCAGCAGGGGAGGGGGAACCCGGGGTACGCAGTATTTT. Its protein is CASRGGGTRGTQYF.

The chain couples TRBV19 to TRBJ2-3; 10 positions agree with TRBD2. From germline, CDR1 is LNHDA and CDR2 SQIVND (reference sequence). J lost 2 bases, V lost 5 bases, and 7 bases had no gene match. The CDR3 consists of 16 residues. The CDR3 reads CASSFEAGGFTDTQYF. CDR3 DNA sequence: TGTGCCAGTAGTTTTGAAGCGGGGGGGTTCACAGATACGCAGTATTTT.

About this clone: Other DNA sequences in this sample translate to the same CDR3. The chain recombines TRBV10-3 with TRBJ1-1, with TRBD1 matching over 8 bases. CDR3 length: 13 residues. CDR1 is ENHRY, CDR2 SYGVKD, per germline. With 9 bases clipped from V and 3 bases from J, the junction kept 6 bases outside the gene matches. Here the CDR3 DNA reads TGTGCCATTACAGGGGGACCCGACACTGAAGCTTTCTTT. Translation: CAITGGPDTEAFF.

V is TRBV5-6 and J is TRBJ2-6; 8 nucleotides match TRBD1. V lost 3 bases to trimming and J lost 1 base; unmatched junction nucleotides: 3. From germline, CDR1 is SGHDT and CDR2 YYEEEE. There are 16 residues in the CDR3. CDR3 nucleotide sequence: TGTGCCAGCAGCTGGCGACAGGGGTCTGGGGCCAACGTCCTGACTTTC. It translates to CASSWRQGSGANVLTF.

The rearrangement joins TRBV28 to TRBJ2-7; maybe TRBD1 (6 bases). CDR1 is MDHEN, CDR2 SYDVKM, per germline. V was trimmed by 6 bases and J by 5 bases, leaving 17 bases between them. CDR3 length equals 14 residues. CDR3 region: CASSLRLTGHEQYF. CDR3 bases: TGTGCCAGCAGCCTCCGTTTAACAGGGCACGAGCAGTACTTC.

The rearrangement joins TRBV5-1 to TRBJ2-7; TRBD2 agrees at 8 bases. With 7 bases clipped from V and 6 bases from J, the junction kept 9 bases outside the gene matches. The CDR3 totals 13 residues. Germline values: CDR1 SGHRS, CDR2 YFSETQ. CDR3 nucleotides: TGCGCCAGCTCGGGGGGGGGAATCGGCGAGCAGTACTTC. It codes for CASSGGGIGEQYF.

The chain couples TRBV11-1 to TRBJ2-5; TRBD1 is a possible D gene (5 bases). The CDR3 totals 14 residues. CDR1 is SGHAT, CDR2 FQDESV, per germline (reference sequence). Trimming removed 5 bases from V and 1 base from J, with 11 bases in between. The CDR3 is CASSIRQTQETQYF. The CDR3 bases are TGTGCCAGCAGCATACGACAGACCCAAGAGACCCAGTACTTC.

The rearrangement links TRBV19 to TRBJ2-1; 8 bases agree with TRBD1. The CDR3 runs to 16 residues. Unmatched junction bases numbered 7, after V lost 3 bases and J lost 3 bases. Germline V gene lookup returns CDR1 LNHDA and CDR2 SQIVND (reference sequence). The CDR3: CASSISQGTGYNEQFF. DNA for the CDR3: TGTGCCAGTAGTATTTCTCAAGGGACAGGCTACAATGAGCAGTTCTTC.

This clone has only a few counts. The CDR3 protein is CSVEVSGFYGYTF. In DNA form, the CDR3 reads TGCAGCGTTGAAGTATCCGGGTTTTATGGCTACACCTTC. This chain uses TRBV29-1 with TRBJ1-2, with unresolved D. CDR3 length equals 13 residues. CDR1 and CDR2 from the germline V gene are SQVTM and ANQGSEA. V gave up 1 base and J gave up 5 bases, with 11 bases separating them.

The V gene is TRBV28, the J gene TRBJ2-3, with TRBD1 identical over 11 bases. Trimming took 5 bases from V and 4 from J; bases not matched to a gene: 11. Germline V CDR1 and CDR2: MDHEN, SYDVKM. The CDR3 totals 17 residues. This CDR3 is CASSPSTMGQGADTQYF. CDR3 coding DNA: TGTGCCAGCAGTCCGAGTACTATGGGACAGGGGGCAGATACGCAGTATTTT. Full variable domain (missing parts from reference TRBV28 and TRBJ2-3): DVKVTQSSRYLVKRTGEKVFLECVQDMDHENMFWYRQDPGLGLRLIYFSYDVKMKEKGDIPEGYSVSREKKERFSLILESASTNQTSMYLCASSPSTMGQGADTQYFGPGTRLTVL.

The rearrangement uses TRBV12-5 and TRBJ2-3, with 9 bases fitting TRBD1. Germline lookup yields CDR1 LGHNT and CDR2 FRNRAP. The V gene end was trimmed by 0 bases and the J gene end by 4 bases; junction bases not matched to a gene: 11. There are 18 residues in the CDR3. The CDR3 DNA follows: TGTGCTAGTGGTTTGGTTCCCGGGACAGGGATCAGGGCAGATACGCAGTATTTT. Translating gives CASGLVPGTGIRADTQYF.

This clone was counted only a few times. The chain joins TRBV5-4 to TRBJ2-1; TRBD1 matches 10 bases. The CDR3 covers 14 residues. V lost 4 bases and J lost 8; bases outside the gene matches: 6. In germline, CDR1 is SGHNT, CDR2 YYREEE (reference sequence). The CDR3 protein is CASSLEDRGDEQFF. In nucleotides, the CDR3 is TGTGCCAGCAGCCTGGAGGACAGGGGGGATGAGCAGTTCTTC.

CDR3 coding DNA: TGTGCCACCAGCGGGACTAGCGGCTACAATGAGCAGTTCTTC. Amino acid sequence: CATSGTSGYNEQFF. The chain has TRBV15 and TRBJ2-1; TRBD2 agrees at 11 bases. Trimming took 5 bases from V and 3 from J; bases not matched to a gene: 0. The CDR3 spans 14 residues. Germline-derived CDR1 and CDR2 are LNHNV and YYDKDF (reference sequence).

The rearrangement links TRBV25-1 to TRBJ2-7, with TRBD1 identical over 9 bases. From germline, CDR1 is MGHDK and CDR2 SYGVNS. The CDR3 totals 14 residues. Unmatched junction bases numbered 2, after V lost 2 bases and J lost 3 bases. The CDR3 loop is CASSETGGSYEQYF. CDR3 nucleotide sequence: TGTGCCAGCAGTGAAACAGGGGGCAGCTACGAGCAGTACTTC.